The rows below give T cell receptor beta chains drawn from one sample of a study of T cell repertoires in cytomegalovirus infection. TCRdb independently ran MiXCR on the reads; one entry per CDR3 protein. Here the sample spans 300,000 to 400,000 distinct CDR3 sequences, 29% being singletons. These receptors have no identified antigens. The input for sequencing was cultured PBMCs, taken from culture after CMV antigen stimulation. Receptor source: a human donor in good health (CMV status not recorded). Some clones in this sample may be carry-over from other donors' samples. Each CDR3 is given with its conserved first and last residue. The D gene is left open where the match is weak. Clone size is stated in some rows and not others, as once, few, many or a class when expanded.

CDR3nt: TGTGCCAGCAGAGAGACGCGGGGGGGCGGCACAGATACGCAGTATTTT
CDR3aa: CASRETRGGGTDTQYF
j_gene: TRBJ2-3
abundance: .
v_gene: TRBV6-1
d_gene: TRBD2

CDR3nt: TGTGCCAGCAGTTCGAACCGGCTAGGAGGTGGCTACACCTTC
CDR3aa: CASSSNRLGGGYTF
j_gene: TRBJ1-2
abundance: .
v_gene: TRBV27
d_gene: .

CDR3nt: TGTGCCAGCAGTTTAGCTAGCGGGGGGAACACCGGGGAGCTGTTTTTT
CDR3aa: CASSLASGGNTGELFF
j_gene: TRBJ2-2
abundance: .
v_gene: TRBV12-3/TRBV12-4
d_gene: TRBD2

CDR3nt: TGTGCCAGCAGCCTCAGTGGAAAGGGTCGCCAGTTCTTC
CDR3aa: CASSLSGKGRQFF
j_gene: TRBJ2-1
abundance: .
v_gene: TRBV7-2
d_gene: .

CDR3nt: TGTGCCAGCAGCTACCCGGTCGGGCCCGTTTTTTTT
CDR3aa: CASSYPVGPVFF
j_gene: TRBJ1-4
abundance: .
v_gene: TRBV11-2
d_gene: .

CDR3nt: TGTGCCAGTAGTATGGACACGGGCACAGATACGCAGTATTTT
CDR3aa: CASSMDTGTDTQYF
j_gene: TRBJ2-3
abundance: .
v_gene: TRBV19
d_gene: .

CDR3nt: TGTGCCAGCAGCTTAGAGGGGCTAGCGACCGTCACAGATACGCAGTATTTT
CDR3aa: CASSLEGLATVTDTQYF
j_gene: TRBJ2-3
abundance: many
v_gene: TRBV7-8
d_gene: .

CDR3nt: TGTGCCAGCAGCTCGCTCCCCCCGGCGGGAGCACCAATCGATGAGCAGTTCTTC
CDR3aa: CASSSLPPAGAPIDEQFF
j_gene: TRBJ2-1
abundance: many
v_gene: TRBV7-2
d_gene: TRBD2

CDR3nt: TGTGCCAGCAGCTTAAACAGGGACTACCACTTGGACACAGATACGCAGTATTTT
CDR3aa: CASSLNRDYHLDTDTQYF
j_gene: TRBJ2-3
abundance: many
v_gene: TRBV7-3
d_gene: .

CDR3nt: TGTGCCATCAGTGAGGCCGACAGGGGGGACGAAAAACTGTTTTTT
CDR3aa: CAISEADRGDEKLFF
j_gene: TRBJ1-4
abundance: .
v_gene: TRBV10-3
d_gene: TRBD1

CDR3nt: TGCGCCAGCAGCCCGCTAGGGCTGGTCGGAAACACCATATATTTT
CDR3aa: CASSPLGLVGNTIYF
j_gene: TRBJ1-3
abundance: .
v_gene: TRBV4-1
d_gene: .

CDR3nt: TGTGCCAGCAGCCTCCTTGCGGCGGAGGAGACCCAGTACTTC
CDR3aa: CASSLLAAEETQYF
j_gene: TRBJ2-5
abundance: .
v_gene: TRBV7-8
d_gene: .

CDR3nt: TGTGCCAGCAGCTACGGGGACAGGTTATACGGCACTGAAGCTTTCTTT
CDR3aa: CASSYGDRLYGTEAFF
j_gene: TRBJ1-1
abundance: many
v_gene: TRBV11-2
d_gene: TRBD1

CDR3nt: TGTGCCAGCAGCCCTCGGACTAGCGGGTTCTACGAGCAGTACTTC
CDR3aa: CASSPRTSGFYEQYF
j_gene: TRBJ2-7
abundance: few
v_gene: TRBV5-4
d_gene: TRBD2

CDR3nt: TGTGCCAGCAGGGCGACAGGGGACCCAGGAAACATTCAGTACTTC
CDR3aa: CASRATGDPGNIQYF
j_gene: TRBJ2-4
abundance: few
v_gene: TRBV5-4
d_gene: TRBD1

CDR3nt: TGTGCCAGTAGTATCAGTGTAAGCAGGGAGGATCAGCCCCAGCATTTT
CDR3aa: CASSISVSREDQPQHF
j_gene: TRBJ1-5
abundance: few
v_gene: TRBV19
d_gene: .

CDR3nt: TGTGCCAGCAGCTTTAGGACAGGGGGCGAGAAAGCTTTCTTT
CDR3aa: CASSFRTGGEKAFF
j_gene: TRBJ1-1
abundance: .
v_gene: TRBV11-2
d_gene: TRBD1

CDR3nt: TGTGCCAGCAGCCGGCCGGGACTTACAAAACGATACTCCTACAATGAGCAGTTCTTC
CDR3aa: CASSRPGLTKRYSYNEQFF
j_gene: TRBJ2-1
abundance: many
v_gene: TRBV7-2
d_gene: .